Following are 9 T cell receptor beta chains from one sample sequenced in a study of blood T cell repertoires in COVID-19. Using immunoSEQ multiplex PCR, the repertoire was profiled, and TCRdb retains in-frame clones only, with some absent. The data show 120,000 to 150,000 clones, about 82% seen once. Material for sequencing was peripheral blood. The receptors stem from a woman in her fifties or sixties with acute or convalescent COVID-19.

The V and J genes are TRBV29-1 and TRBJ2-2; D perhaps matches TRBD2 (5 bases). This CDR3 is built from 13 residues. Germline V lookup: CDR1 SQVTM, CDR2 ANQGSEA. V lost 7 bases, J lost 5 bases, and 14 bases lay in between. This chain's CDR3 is CSAGLSGTGELFF. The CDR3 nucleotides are TGCAGCGCTGGACTTTCTGGTACCGGGGAGCTGTTTTTT.

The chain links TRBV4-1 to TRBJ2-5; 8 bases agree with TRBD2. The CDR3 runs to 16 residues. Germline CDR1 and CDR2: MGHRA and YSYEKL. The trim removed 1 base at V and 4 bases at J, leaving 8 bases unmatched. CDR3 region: CASSQGIGGAGETQYF. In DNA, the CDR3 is TGCGCCAGCAGCCAAGGGATCGGGGGGGCCGGAGAGACCCAGTACTTC.

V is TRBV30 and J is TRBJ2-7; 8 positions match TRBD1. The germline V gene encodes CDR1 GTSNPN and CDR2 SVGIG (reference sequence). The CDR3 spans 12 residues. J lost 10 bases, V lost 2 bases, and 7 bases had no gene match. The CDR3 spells CAWSYGQGFQYF. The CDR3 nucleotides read TGTGCCTGGAGTTACGGACAGGGCTTTCAGTACTTC.

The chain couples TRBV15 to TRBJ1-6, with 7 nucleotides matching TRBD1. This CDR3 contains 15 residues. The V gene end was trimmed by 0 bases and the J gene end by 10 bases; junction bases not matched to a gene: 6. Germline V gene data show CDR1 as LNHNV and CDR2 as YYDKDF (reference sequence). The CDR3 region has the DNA TGTGCCACCAGCAGAGATAGACAGGGCAGCTCACCCCTCCACTTT. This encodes CATSRDRQGSSPLHF.

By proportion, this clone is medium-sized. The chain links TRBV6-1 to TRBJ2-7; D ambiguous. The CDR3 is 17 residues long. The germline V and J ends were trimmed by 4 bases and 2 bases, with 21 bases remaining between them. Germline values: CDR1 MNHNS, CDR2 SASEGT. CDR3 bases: TGTGCCAGCAGTGCAACTAATCCCTACACCGTCACCTACGAGCAGTACTTC. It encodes CASSATNPYTVTYEQYF.

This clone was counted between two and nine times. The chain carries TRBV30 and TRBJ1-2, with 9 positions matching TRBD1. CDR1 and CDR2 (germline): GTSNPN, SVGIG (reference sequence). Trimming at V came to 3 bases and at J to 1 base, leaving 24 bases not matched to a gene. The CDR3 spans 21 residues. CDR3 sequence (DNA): TGTGCCTGGAGCCCCGGTTGGACAGGGGCCGAGAGCCCTACTCTTAACTATGGCTACACCTTC. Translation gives CAWSPGWTGAESPTLNYGYTF.

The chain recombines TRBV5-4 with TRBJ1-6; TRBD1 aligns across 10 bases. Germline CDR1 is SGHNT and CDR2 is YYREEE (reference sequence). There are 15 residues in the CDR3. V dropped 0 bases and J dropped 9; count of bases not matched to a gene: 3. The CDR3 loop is CASSLDGDRGSPLHF. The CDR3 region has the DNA TGTGCCAGCAGCTTGGATGGGGACAGGGGTTCACCCCTCCACTTT.

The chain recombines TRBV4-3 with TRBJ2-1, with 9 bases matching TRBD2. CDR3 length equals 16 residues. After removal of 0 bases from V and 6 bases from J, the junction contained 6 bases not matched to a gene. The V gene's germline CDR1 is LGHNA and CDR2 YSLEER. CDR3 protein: CASSQDHRGGGNEQFF. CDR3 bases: TGCGCCAGCAGCCAAGATCATCGCGGGGGGGGCAATGAGCAGTTCTTC.

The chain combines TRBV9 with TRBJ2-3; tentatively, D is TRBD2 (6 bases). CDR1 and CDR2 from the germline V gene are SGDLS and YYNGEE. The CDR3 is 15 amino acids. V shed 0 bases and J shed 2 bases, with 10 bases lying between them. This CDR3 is CASSVDTGVTDTQYF. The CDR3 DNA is TGTGCCAGCAGCGTAGATACGGGAGTCACAGATACGCAGTATTTT.